The 25 T cell receptor beta chains listed next were all sequenced from one sample in a study of neoadjuvant anti-PD-1 for oral cavity cancer. The table came from immunoSEQ multiplex PCR; TCRdb's copy has only in-frame clones and leaves some out. The table records about 16,000 clones, roughly 70% of them present only once. The sequencing here drew on PBMCs, taken before nivolumab (anti-PD-1) treatment. Receptor source: a person between 35 and 79 years old with oral cavity squamous cell carcinoma.

V is TRBV27 and J is TRBJ2-1, with D unresolved. Trimming removed 3 bases at V and 10 bases at J, with 19 bases between. The CDR3 sequence is 15 residues long. CDR1 is MNHEY and CDR2 is SMNVEV in the germline V gene (reference sequence). The CDR3, as DNA: TGTGCCAGCAGTTTCCGAACCGCTCGTCGAACAGAGCAGTTCTTC. Encoded protein: CASSFRTARRTEQFF.

This clone was seen a handful of times. The CDR3 protein is CASHPGSSYEQYF. DNA for the CDR3: TGTGCCAGCCACCCCGGGAGCTCCTACGAGCAGTACTTC. The genes are TRBV18 and TRBJ2-7; TRBD2 might be the D (6 bases). V was trimmed by 8 bases and J by 0 bases, leaving 11 bases between them. The V gene's germline CDR1 is KGHSH and CDR2 LQKENI. This CDR3 is 13 amino acids long.

The sample holds a few counts of this clone. The rearrangement joins TRBV19 to TRBJ1-2; unclear D gene. V was pared by 6 bases and J by 0 bases, with 8 bases between. The CDR3 covers 13 residues. CDR1 and CDR2 from the germline V gene are LNHDA and SQIVND (reference sequence). CDR3 nucleotides: TGTGCCAGTAGAAGTCTAGCTAACTATGGCTACACCTTC. The encoded protein is CASRSLANYGYTF. The full variable domain, rest sourced from reference TRBV19 and TRBJ1-2, is DGGITQSPKYLFRKEGQNVTLSCEQNLNHDAMYWYRQDPGQGLRLIYYSQIVNDFQKGDIAEGYSVSREKKESFPLTVTSAQKNPTAFYLCASRSLANYGYTFGSGTRLTVV.

This clone showed up just a few times. J is TRBJ2-7 and V is TRBV2; TRBD1 matches 8 bases. Germline V gene sequence: CDR1 SNHLY, CDR2 FYNNEI. The CDR3 is 14 amino acids. Trimming took 5 bases from V and 2 from J; bases not matched to a gene: 5. The CDR3 bases are TGTGCCAGCAGTTCCGGGACAGGAACCTACGAGCAGTACTTC. Protein: CASSSGTGTYEQYF.

The sample holds one count of this clone. The gene calls are TRBV5-4 and TRBJ1-3, with 9 bases lining up with TRBD1. Germline assignment: CDR1 SGHNT and CDR2 YYREEE (reference sequence). V dropped 1 base and J dropped 1; count of bases not matched to a gene: 6. The CDR3 runs 17 residues. The CDR3 reads CASSLSAQGASGNTIYF. CDR3 DNA sequence: TGTGCCAGCAGCTTGTCAGCACAGGGGGCATCTGGAAACACCATATATTTT.

The chain carries TRBV5-6 and TRBJ1-2, with 8 nucleotides matching TRBD1. The length of the CDR3 is 15 residues. The germline CDR1 and CDR2 sequences are SGHDT and YYEEEE. Trimming at V came to 0 bases and at J to 6 bases, leaving 7 bases not matched to a gene. The CDR3 nucleotides are TGTGCCAGCAGCTTGGCCGTTACAGGGGGAGATGGCTACACCTTC. Its translation: CASSLAVTGGDGYTF.

V gene TRBV7-9 combines with J gene TRBJ1-5, with a possible D match to TRBD1 (5 bases). The V end was cut by 1 base, the J end by 2 bases, with 9 bases between. This CDR3 is 15 amino acids long. Looked up from germline, CDR1 is SEHNR and CDR2 is FQNEAQ (reference sequence). CDR3 DNA sequence: TGTGCCAGCAGCTTAGGCAGGGTCGGCAATCAGCCCCAGCATTTT. This translates into CASSLGRVGNQPQHF. The full variable domain, in which reference TRBV7-9 and TRBJ1-5 provide the parts outside the CDR3, is DTGVSQNPRHKITKRGQNVTFRCDPISEHNRLYWYRQTLGQGPEFLTYFQNEAQLEKSRLLSDRFSAERPKGSFSTLEIQRTEQGDSAMYLCASSLGRVGNQPQHFGDGTRLSIL.

The V and J genes are TRBV10-3 and TRBJ2-1; 13 bases align to TRBD2. The CDR3 spans 15 residues. Losses at the gene ends were 11 bases for V and 0 bases for J; bases not matched to a gene: 4. Germline CDR1 ENHRY, CDR2 SYGVKD. The CDR3 reads CAAGLAGASYNEQFF. Written as DNA, the CDR3 is TGTGCCGCAGGACTAGCGGGAGCCTCCTACAATGAGCAGTTCTTC.

A few counts support this clone. The chain recombines TRBV10-3 with TRBJ2-4; TRBD2 agrees at 7 bases. Germline CDR1 reads ENHRY; CDR2 reads SYGVKD. After removal of 2 bases from V and 12 bases from J, the junction contained 10 bases not matched to a gene. The CDR3 loop spans 14 amino acids. CDR3 region: CAISEASSGGTQYF. CDR3 DNA: TGTGCCATCAGTGAGGCCTCTAGCGGAGGAACTCAGTACTTC.

The chain is built from TRBV11-1 and TRBJ2-3; no clear D. Trimming took 1 base from V and 1 from J, leaving 6 bases between them. The CDR3 covers 14 residues. CDR1 is SGHAT and CDR2 is FQDESV in the germline V gene (reference sequence). The CDR3 is CASSLGARTDTQYF. CDR3 sequence (DNA): TGTGCCAGCAGCTTAGGGGCACGCACAGATACGCAGTATTTT.

This clone was picked up a small number of times. The J gene is TRBJ1-1, the V gene TRBV5-1; D is ambiguous. V lost 1 base, J lost 1 base, and 8 bases lay in between. This CDR3 has 14 amino acids. From germline, CDR1 is SGHRS and CDR2 YFSETQ. The CDR3 here is CASSLYGRNTEAFF. For the CDR3, the DNA is TGCGCCAGCAGCTTGTACGGCAGGAACACTGAAGCTTTCTTT.

The chain couples TRBV11-2 to TRBJ2-1; TRBD2 aligns across 8 bases. With 5 bases clipped from V and 12 bases from J, the junction kept 12 bases outside the gene matches. The germline CDR1 and CDR2 sequences are SGHAT and FQNNGV. CDR3 length: 14 residues. The CDR3 region is CASSPPGRALGQFF. In DNA, the CDR3 is TGTGCCAGCAGCCCCCCCGGGAGGGCGCTGGGGCAGTTCTTC.

The chain has TRBV2 and TRBJ1-4; D is possibly TRBD1 (5 bases). The CDR3 sequence is 16 residues long. The V end was cut by 10 bases, the J end by 0 bases, with 18 bases between. The germline CDR1 and CDR2 sequences are SNHLY and FYNNEI. This CDR3 is CATRGSFHTTNEKLFF. The CDR3 DNA reads TGTGCCACCCGGGGGAGTTTCCACACAACTAATGAAAAACTGTTTTTT.

The chain recombines TRBV10-3 with TRBJ1-2; 10 bases are shared with TRBD1. Per germline, CDR1 ENHRY and CDR2 SYGVKD. V was pared by 3 bases and J by 0 bases, with 13 bases of the junction left unmatched. The CDR3 runs 19 residues. The CDR3 sequence is CAISDLGAGTGDSNYGYTF. The DNA of the CDR3 is TGTGCCATCAGTGATCTAGGGGCCGGGACAGGGGATTCTAACTATGGCTACACCTTC.

The gene calls are TRBV4-1 and TRBJ1-1, with unresolved D. The CDR3 is 13 residues long. V was pared by 1 base and J by 1 base, with 4 bases between. Germline CDR1 is MGHRA and CDR2 is YSYEKL. CDR3 protein: CASSQAANTEAFF. In DNA form, the CDR3 reads TGCGCCAGCAGCCAAGCGGCGAACACTGAAGCTTTCTTT.

This clone was found once. The V call is TRBV2, the J call TRBJ2-3; no firm D call. Per the germline V gene, CDR1 is SNHLY and CDR2 is FYNNEI. CDR3 length: 15 amino acids. V was cut by 6 bases and J by 0 bases, with 13 bases left in between. Written as DNA, the CDR3 is TGTGCCAGCAGCAGACTTACAAGTAGCACAGATACGCAGTATTTT. It specifies CASSRLTSSTDTQYF.

This clone was seen more than once but under ten times. V gene TRBV7-9 combines with J gene TRBJ2-5; possible D gene TRBD1, 6 bases. The CDR3 contains 16 residues. Trimming removed 0 bases at V and 2 bases at J, with 13 bases between. Per the germline V gene, CDR1 is SEHNR and CDR2 is FQNEAQ (reference sequence). CDR3 loop: CASSLAPGVEQETQYF. In nucleotides, the CDR3 is TGTGCCAGCAGCTTAGCGCCAGGGGTAGAGCAAGAGACCCAGTACTTC.

The rearrangement links TRBV10-1 to TRBJ1-1; D is undetermined. Trimming removed 5 bases from V and 1 base from J, with 5 bases in between. Germline-derived CDR1 and CDR2 are WNHNN and SYGVQD (reference sequence). The CDR3 is made up of 12 amino acids. CDR3 DNA sequence: TGCGCCAGCAGTCACTCGAACACTGAAGCTTTCTTT. Protein product: CASSHSNTEAFF.

The rearrangement joins TRBV15 to TRBJ2-5; 7 nucleotides line up with TRBD2. The CDR3 spans 17 residues. Trimming at V came to 5 bases and at J to 2 bases, leaving 14 bases not matched to a gene. Germline loops: CDR1 LNHNV, CDR2 YYDKDF (reference sequence). The CDR3 loop reads CATSAPRAGLLQETQYF. Written as DNA, the CDR3 is TGTGCCACCAGCGCCCCCCGAGCGGGACTCCTGCAAGAGACCCAGTACTTC.

The J gene is TRBJ1-2, the V gene TRBV28, with a possible D match to TRBD1 (6 bases). With 3 bases removed from V and 2 bases from J, the gap between germline ends came to 19 bases. This CDR3 region has 17 residues. The germline gives CDR1 MDHEN, CDR2 SYDVKM. CDR3 sequence (DNA): TGTGCCAGCAGTTTCATTCCGGGGGGCGAGTGGAACTATGGCTACACCTTC. Amino acids: CASSFIPGGEWNYGYTF.

The V gene is TRBV5-1, the J gene TRBJ1-4; D uncertain. Trimming removed 1 base at V and 3 bases at J, with 13 bases between. The germline V gene encodes CDR1 SGHRS and CDR2 YFSETQ. This CDR3 has 16 residues. The CDR3 sequence: CASSLSGNKANEKLFF. The CDR3 DNA follows: TGCGCCAGCAGCTTGTCGGGTAATAAGGCTAATGAAAAACTGTTTTTT.

J is TRBJ1-4 and V is TRBV18, with D uncertain. Trimming took 2 bases from V and 7 from J, leaving 11 bases between them. Germline CDR1 is KGHSH and CDR2 is LQKENI. This CDR3 is 14 amino acids long. The CDR3 coding sequence is TGTGCCAGCTCACCATACGGCCAGGCTGAAAAACTGTTTTTT. This encodes CASSPYGQAEKLFF.

The chain has TRBV5-8 and TRBJ1-2; D unclear. This CDR3 has 12 residues. CDR1 and CDR2 from the germline V gene are SGHTS and YDEGEE. Trimming removed 1 base from V and 8 bases from J, with 9 bases in between. CDR3 sequence reads: CASSLIGLGYTF. The CDR3, as DNA: TGTGCCAGCAGCTTGATTGGGTTAGGCTACACCTTC.

This clone was detected only a few times. J is TRBJ2-1 and V is TRBV4-1; 7 bases align to TRBD1. Germline assignment: CDR1 MGHRA and CDR2 YSYEKL. The V and J ends lost 4 bases and 7 bases, in that order; junction bases with no gene match: 10. The CDR3 has 15 amino acids. The CDR3 is CASSLYRQGRNEQFF. The CDR3 region has the DNA TGCGCCAGCAGCCTGTACCGACAGGGCAGGAATGAGCAGTTCTTC.

V usage is TRBV29-1 and J usage is TRBJ1-2; tentative D call: TRBD1 (6 bases). V shed 6 bases and J shed 8 bases, with 16 bases lying between them. This CDR3 is 12 amino acids long. Per the germline V gene, CDR1 is SQVTM and CDR2 is ANQGSEA. CDR3 nucleotides: TGCAGCGTGCAACAGGGAGAGGGCGGCTACACCTTC. The encoded protein is CSVQQGEGGYTF.